This T cell receptor (beta chain) was captured in a study of low-dose radiotherapy and immunotherapy resistance in tumors. Looking at the study overall: Cohort 1 got 0.5 Gy per fraction every 2 weeks, 6.5 Gy in total.

Time point of the sample: after trial treatment. Treatment of the sample: LDRT plus nivolumab, ipilimumab, low-dose cyclophosphamide and aspirin (RACIN trial). The CDR3 runs to 15 residues. J was trimmed by 4 bases and V by 3 bases; bases with no gene match: 6. TRAV- and TRBV-specific primers, spanning alpha and beta chains, primed first-strand cDNA. TCR amplification involved about 20 PCR cycles with a constant-region primer and V-primer adapter. TCRdb used MiXCR to reprocess the reads, holding one entry per CDR3 protein. The sample contains roughly 95,000 distinct CDR3 sequences, under 25% of which appear only once.

This sample comprised PBMCs, obtained after low-dose radiotherapy plus immunotherapy. This rearrangement joins TRBV12-3 or TRBV12-4 to TRBJ2-1, with 7 bases that match TRBD1. The receptor was derived from a female donor with ovarian cancer. The CDR3 protein is CASSLWDSAYNEQFF. DNA for the CDR3: TGTGCCAGCAGTTTGTGGGACAGTGCATACAATGAGCAGTTCTTC.